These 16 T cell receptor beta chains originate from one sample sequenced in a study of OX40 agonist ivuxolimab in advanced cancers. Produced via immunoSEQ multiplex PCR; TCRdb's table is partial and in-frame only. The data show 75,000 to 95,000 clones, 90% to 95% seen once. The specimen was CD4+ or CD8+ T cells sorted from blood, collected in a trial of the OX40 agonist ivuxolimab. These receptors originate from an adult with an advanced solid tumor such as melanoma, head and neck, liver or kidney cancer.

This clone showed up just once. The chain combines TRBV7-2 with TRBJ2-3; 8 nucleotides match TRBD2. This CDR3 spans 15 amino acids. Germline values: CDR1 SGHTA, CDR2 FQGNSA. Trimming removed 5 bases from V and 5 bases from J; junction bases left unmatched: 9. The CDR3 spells CASSKFSGTGDTQYF. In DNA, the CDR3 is TGTGCCAGCAGCAAGTTTAGCGGGACTGGAGATACGCAGTATTTT.

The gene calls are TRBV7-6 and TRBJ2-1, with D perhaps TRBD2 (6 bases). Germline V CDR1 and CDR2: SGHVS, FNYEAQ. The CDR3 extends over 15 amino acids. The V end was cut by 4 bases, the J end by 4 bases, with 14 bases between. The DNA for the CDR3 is TGTGCCAGCAGCTCAGGTTGGCGGGAATACAATGAGCAGTTCTTC. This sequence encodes CASSSGWREYNEQFF. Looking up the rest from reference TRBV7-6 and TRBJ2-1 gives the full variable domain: GAGVSQSPRYKVTKRGQDVALRCDPISGHVSLYWYRQALGQGPEFLTYFNYEAQQDKSGLPNDRFSAERPEGSISTLTIQRTEQRDSAMYRCASSSGWREYNEQFFGPGTRLTVL.

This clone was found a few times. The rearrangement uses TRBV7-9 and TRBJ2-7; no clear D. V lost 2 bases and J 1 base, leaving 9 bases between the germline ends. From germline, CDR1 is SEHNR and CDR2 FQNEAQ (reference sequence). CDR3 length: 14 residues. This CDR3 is CASSLMAISYEQYF. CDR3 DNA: TGTGCCAGCAGCTTAATGGCGATATCCTACGAGCAGTACTTC.

The CDR3, as DNA: TGTGCCAGCAGCCCCCGGGGCCTAGCCAAAAACATTCAGTACTTC. Protein: CASSPRGLAKNIQYF. The chain is built from TRBV2 and TRBJ2-4, with D perhaps assigned TRBD1 or TRBD2 (5 bases each). V lost 6 bases to trimming and J lost 0 bases, with 12 bases between them. Germline V lookup: CDR1 SNHLY, CDR2 FYNNEI. The CDR3 has 15 residues.

As DNA, the CDR3 is TGTGCCACCAGCATAGACAGAAACAATGAGCAGTTCTTC. Translating it yields CATSIDRNNEQFF. This chain connects TRBV15 to TRBJ2-1; a weak D match, TRBD1 (5 bases). The length of the CDR3 is 13 residues. The germline V gene has CDR1 LNHNV and CDR2 YYDKDF (reference sequence). V dropped 4 bases and J dropped 5 bases, with 9 bases sitting between them.

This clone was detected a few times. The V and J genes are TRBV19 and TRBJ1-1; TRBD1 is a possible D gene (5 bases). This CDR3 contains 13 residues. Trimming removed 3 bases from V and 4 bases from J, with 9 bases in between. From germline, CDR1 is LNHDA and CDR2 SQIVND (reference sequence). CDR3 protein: CASSISGFTEAFF. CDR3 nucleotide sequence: TGTGCCAGTAGTATTTCAGGGTTCACTGAAGCTTTCTTT. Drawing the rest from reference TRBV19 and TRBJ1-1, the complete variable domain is DGGITQSPKYLFRKEGQNVTLSCEQNLNHDAMYWYRQDPGQGLRLIYYSQIVNDFQKGDIAEGYSVSREKKESFPLTVTSAQKNPTAFYLCASSISGFTEAFFGQGTRLTVV.

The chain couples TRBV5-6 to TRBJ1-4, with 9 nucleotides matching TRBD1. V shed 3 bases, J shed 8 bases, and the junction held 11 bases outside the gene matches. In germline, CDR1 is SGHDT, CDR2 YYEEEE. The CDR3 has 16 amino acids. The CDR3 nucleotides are TGTGCCAGCAGCTCCGGACAGGGGAAGGCGGGGGAAAAACTGTTTTTT. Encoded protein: CASSSGQGKAGEKLFF.

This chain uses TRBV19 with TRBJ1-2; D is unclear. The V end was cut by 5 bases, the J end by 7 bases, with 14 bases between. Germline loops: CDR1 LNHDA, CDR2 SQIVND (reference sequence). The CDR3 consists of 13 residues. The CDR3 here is CASSPDLVGGYTF. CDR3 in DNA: TGTGCCAGTAGTCCCGATCTGGTGGGTGGCTACACCTTC.

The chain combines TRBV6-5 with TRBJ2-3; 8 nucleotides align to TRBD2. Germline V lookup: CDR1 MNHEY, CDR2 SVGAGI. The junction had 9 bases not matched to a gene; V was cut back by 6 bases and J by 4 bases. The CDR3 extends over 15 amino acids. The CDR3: CASRLSETSADTQYF. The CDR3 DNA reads TGTGCCAGCAGGTTGTCCGAGACTAGCGCAGATACGCAGTATTTT.

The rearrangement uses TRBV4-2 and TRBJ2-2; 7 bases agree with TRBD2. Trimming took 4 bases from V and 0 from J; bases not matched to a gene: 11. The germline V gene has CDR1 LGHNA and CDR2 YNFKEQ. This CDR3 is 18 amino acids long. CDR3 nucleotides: TGTGCCAGCAGCCTAGAGTGGGGGGGAAACGCGAACACCGGGGAGCTGTTTTTT. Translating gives CASSLEWGGNANTGELFF.

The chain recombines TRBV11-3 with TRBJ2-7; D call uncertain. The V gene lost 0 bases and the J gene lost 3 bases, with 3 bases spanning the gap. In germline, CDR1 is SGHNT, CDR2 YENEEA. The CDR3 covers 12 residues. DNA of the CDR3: TGTGCCAGCAGCTTAGACCACTACGAGCAGTACTTC. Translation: CASSLDHYEQYF.

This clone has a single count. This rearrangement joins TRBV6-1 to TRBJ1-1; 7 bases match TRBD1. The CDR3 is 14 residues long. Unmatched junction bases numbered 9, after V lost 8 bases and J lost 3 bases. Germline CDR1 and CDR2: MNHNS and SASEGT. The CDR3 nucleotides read TGTGCCAGCGGCCTAGACAGGGCGGACACTGAAGCTTTCTTT. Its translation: CASGLDRADTEAFF.

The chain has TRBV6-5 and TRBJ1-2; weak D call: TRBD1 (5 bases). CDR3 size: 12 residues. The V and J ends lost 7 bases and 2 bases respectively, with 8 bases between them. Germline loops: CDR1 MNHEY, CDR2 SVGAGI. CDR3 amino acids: CASTRQNYGYTF. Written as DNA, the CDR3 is TGTGCCAGCACCCGACAGAACTATGGCTACACCTTC.

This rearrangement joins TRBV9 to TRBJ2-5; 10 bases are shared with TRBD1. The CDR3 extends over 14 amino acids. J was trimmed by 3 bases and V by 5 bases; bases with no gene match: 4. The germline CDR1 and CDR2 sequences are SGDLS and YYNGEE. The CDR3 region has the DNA TGTGCCAGCAGTTTGGGACAGGGGAAAGAGACCCAGTACTTC. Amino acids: CASSLGQGKETQYF.

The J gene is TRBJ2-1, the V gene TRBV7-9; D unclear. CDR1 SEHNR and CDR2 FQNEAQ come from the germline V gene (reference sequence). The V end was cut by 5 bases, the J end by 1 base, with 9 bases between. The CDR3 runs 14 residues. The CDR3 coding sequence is TGTGCCAGCAGCCCTCGCGGATCCTACAATGAGCAGTTCTTC. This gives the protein CASSPRGSYNEQFF.

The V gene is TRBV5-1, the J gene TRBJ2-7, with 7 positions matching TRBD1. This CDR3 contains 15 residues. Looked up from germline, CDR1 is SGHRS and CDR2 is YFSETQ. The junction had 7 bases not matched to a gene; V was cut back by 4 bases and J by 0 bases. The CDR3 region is CASSAPDRSSYEQYF. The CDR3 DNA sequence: TGCGCCAGCAGCGCCCCGGACAGGAGCTCCTACGAGCAGTACTTC.